One and the same sample provided the 8 T cell receptor beta chains below, sequenced in a study of human T cells and chemical hapten exposure. Time point described: pre-sensitization, week 0. Treatment of the sample: therapeutic diphenylcyclopropenone sensitization with weekly scalp DPC. TCRdb re-called the RACE reads through MiXCR, storing one row per CDR3 protein. Of 300,000 to 450,000 distinct CDR3 sequences in the sample, around 5% were seen once. Here the sequenced sample was whole blood, taken in connection with sensitization to the hapten diphenylcyclopropenone (DPC). The receptors derive from a woman between 18 and 30 years old with alopecia areata. Some clones in this sample may be carry-over from other donors' samples.

This clonotype showed up just a few times. The chain is built from TRBV10-3 and TRBJ2-4; either TRBD1 or TRBD2 may supply D (6 bases each). Germline loops: CDR1 ENHRY, CDR2 SYGVKD. V dropped 8 bases and J dropped 8 bases, with 16 bases sitting between them. This CDR3 region has 13 residues. This CDR3 reads CAIQGGRDDIQYF. CDR3 in DNA: TGTGCCATCCAAGGGGGGAGAGATGACATTCAGTACTTC.

The chain is built from TRBV7-6 and TRBJ2-5; D gene ambiguous. Germline-derived CDR1 and CDR2 are SGHVS and FNYEAQ. Trimming cost V 1 base and J 7 bases, with 7 bases left between them. The CDR3 length is 12 residues. Here the CDR3 DNA reads TGTGCCAGCAGCTTAGAAGCTGCGACCCAGTACTTC. Amino acid sequence: CASSLEAATQYF.

Many counts were recorded for this clonotype. V and J are TRBV5-1 and TRBJ2-1, with 11 bases aligning to TRBD2. The germline V gene encodes CDR1 SGHRS and CDR2 YFSETQ. This CDR3 has 14 amino acids. Trimming removed 2 bases from V and 8 bases from J; junction bases left unmatched: 3. In nucleotides, the CDR3 is TGCGCCAGCAGCTTTAGCGGGGGGGCCGATGAGCAGTTCTTC. Translation: CASSFSGGADEQFF.

This clonotype was seen ten or more times. This chain connects TRBV10-3 to TRBJ1-6; 7 nucleotides line up with TRBD1. Looked up from germline, CDR1 is ENHRY and CDR2 is SYGVKD. The CDR3 length is 13 residues. J gave up 10 bases and V 9 bases, and 9 bases lay outside the gene matches. CDR3 sequence: CAISTGLESPLHF. The CDR3 DNA is TGTGCCATTTCGACAGGGCTGGAATCACCCCTCCACTTT.

The gene calls are TRBV6-1 and TRBJ2-2; no clear D gene. CDR3 length equals 18 residues. Trimming removed 2 bases from V and 1 base from J, with 17 bases in between. Germline assignment: CDR1 MNHNS and CDR2 SASEGT. CDR3 in amino acids: CASSELKVLRRNTGELFF. As DNA, the CDR3 is TGTGCCAGCAGTGAACTGAAAGTCCTCCGACGGAACACCGGGGAGCTGTTTTTT.

This clonotype appeared many times. The CDR3 protein is CASIPAQGSMGYTF. As DNA, the CDR3 is TGTGCCAGCATCCCCGCTCAGGGTTCGATGGGCTACACCTTC. The chain recombines TRBV6-6 with TRBJ1-2, with D possibly being TRBD1 (5 bases). Trimming stripped 7 bases from V and 8 bases from J, with 20 bases between. The germline V gene has CDR1 MNHNY and CDR2 SVGAGI (reference sequence). CDR3 length: 14 amino acids.

This clonotype has more than one count but fewer than ten. This chain joins TRBV28 and TRBJ1-2; 10 bases fit TRBD1. With 6 bases clipped from V and 6 bases from J, the junction kept 4 bases outside the gene matches. CDR1 MDHEN and CDR2 SYDVKM come from the germline V gene. The CDR3 covers 13 residues. DNA of the CDR3: TGTGCCAGCAGCGGACAGGGGGGACATGGCTACACCTTC. Translated: CASSGQGGHGYTF.

This clonotype occurred many times. The J gene is TRBJ2-7, the V gene TRBV10-3, with D possibly being TRBD1 (6 bases). CDR3 length: 12 residues. Germline loops: CDR1 ENHRY, CDR2 SYGVKD. Trimming stripped 4 bases from V and 4 bases from J, with 8 bases between. The CDR3 spells CAISADRYEQYF. The DNA for the CDR3 is TGTGCCATCAGTGCCGACAGGTACGAGCAGTACTTC.